This T cell receptor beta chain comes out of a study of early T cells in non-severe SARS-CoV-2 infection. On the study more broadly: Chains were unpaired, as sequencing was done on bulk RNA from unsorted whole blood.

Germline V gene data show CDR1 as LNHDA and CDR2 as SQIVND (reference sequence). V lost 2 bases, J lost 1 base, and 8 bases lay in between. The CDR3 totals 15 residues. Overall study findings and caveats: Anti-spike CD8 specificities were favored by VDJdb matching, whose results missed private and CD4 specificities.

Remarks on this clonotype: Its specificity is unknown.

The TCR library protocol was used to attach unique molecular identifiers. These identifiers were attached to individual cDNA molecules. MiXCR, run by TCRdb on the 5' RACE reads, gives a single entry per CDR3 protein. The repertoire holds fewer than 85,000 distinct CDR3 sequences, roughly a sixth seen once, with 9.5% to 15% in the top ten. Sequencing was performed on whole blood. This chain joins TRBV19 and TRBJ2-2; no clear D gene. The receptor was derived from an adult who was a healthcare worker with PCR-confirmed SARS-CoV-2 infection or an uninfected control (not recorded which). In DNA, the CDR3 is TGTGCCAGTAGTATAAGATCTAGGAACACCGGGGAGCTGTTTTTT. It codes for CASSIRSRNTGELFF.